This T cell receptor beta chain was recorded in a study of shared clonotypes between healthy human individuals. The ends were cut back, 2 bases at V and 2 bases at J, with 8 bases in the middle. Per germline, CDR1 SGHNT and CDR2 YYREEE (reference sequence). This CDR3 has 15 amino acids. TCRdb's table, derived via immunoSEQ multiplex PCR, lists solely in-frame clones and lacks some. This table has roughly 1.4 million clones, 98% appearing once. The chain recombines TRBV5-4 with TRBJ2-6, with D perhaps matching TRBD2 (5 bases). The sequence came from a man aged 30 to 39 in good health. The sequencing input was naive CD4+ T cells sorted from blood. The subset was: CD45RA+ positively selected. The DNA for the CDR3 is TGTGCCAGCAGCTTCGGAGGAACTGGGGCCAACGTCCTGACTTTC. It yields the protein CASSFGGTGANVLTF.